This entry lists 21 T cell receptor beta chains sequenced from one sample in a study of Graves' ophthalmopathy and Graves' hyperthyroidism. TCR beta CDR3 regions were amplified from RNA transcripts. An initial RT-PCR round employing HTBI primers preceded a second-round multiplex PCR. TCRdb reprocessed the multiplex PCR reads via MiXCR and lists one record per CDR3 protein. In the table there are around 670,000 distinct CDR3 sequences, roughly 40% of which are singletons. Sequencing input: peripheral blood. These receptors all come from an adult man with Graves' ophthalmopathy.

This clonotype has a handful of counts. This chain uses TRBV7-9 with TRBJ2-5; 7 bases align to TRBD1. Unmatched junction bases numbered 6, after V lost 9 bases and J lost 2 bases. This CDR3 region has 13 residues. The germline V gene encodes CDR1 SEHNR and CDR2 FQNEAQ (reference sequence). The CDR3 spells CASQGDDQETQYF. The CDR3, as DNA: TGTGCCAGTCAGGGGGATGATCAAGAGACCCAGTACTTC.

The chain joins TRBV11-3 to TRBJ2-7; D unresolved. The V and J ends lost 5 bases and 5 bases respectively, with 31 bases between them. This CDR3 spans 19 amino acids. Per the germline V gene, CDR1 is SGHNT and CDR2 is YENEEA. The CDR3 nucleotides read TGTGCCAGCAGCCCGAAGCAAGCATTTTTTAAAGGGAATTGGCACGAGCAGTACTTC. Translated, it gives CASSPKQAFFKGNWHEQYF.

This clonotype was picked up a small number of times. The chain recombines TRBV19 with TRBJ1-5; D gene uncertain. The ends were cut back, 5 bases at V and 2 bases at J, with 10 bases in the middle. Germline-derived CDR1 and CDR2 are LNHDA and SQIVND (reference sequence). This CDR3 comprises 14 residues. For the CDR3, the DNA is TGTGCCAGTAGTCTGTACAGCCGCAATCAGCCCCAGCATTTT. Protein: CASSLYSRNQPQHF.

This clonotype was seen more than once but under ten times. CDR3 region: CASSPRQIRGYTEAFF. In nucleotides, the CDR3 is TGTGCCAGCAGCCCGAGACAGATCCGGGGGTACACTGAAGCTTTCTTT. The chain uses TRBV6-5 and TRBJ1-1; tentative D call: TRBD1 (5 bases). V lost 6 bases and J lost 3, with 20 bases in between. CDR1 MNHEY and CDR2 SVGAGI come from the germline V gene. This CDR3 is built from 16 residues.

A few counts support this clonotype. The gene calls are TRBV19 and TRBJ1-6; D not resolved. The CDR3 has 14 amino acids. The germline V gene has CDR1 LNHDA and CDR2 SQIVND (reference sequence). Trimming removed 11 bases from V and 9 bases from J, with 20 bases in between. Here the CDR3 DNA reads TGTGCCTGGAGTCGGAATGGCCGGAGTTCACCCCTCCACTTT. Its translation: CAWSRNGRSSPLHF.

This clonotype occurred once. The CDR3 nucleotides read TGTGCCATCAGTGGAAGAGGACAGGCGAGCTATGGCTACACCTTC. It is translated as CAISGRGQASYGYTF. The V gene is TRBV10-3, the J gene TRBJ1-2; 7 nucleotides match TRBD1. The CDR3 has 15 residues. V gave up 4 bases and J gave up 4 bases; unmatched junction bases: 9. Germline-derived CDR1 and CDR2 are ENHRY and SYGVKD.

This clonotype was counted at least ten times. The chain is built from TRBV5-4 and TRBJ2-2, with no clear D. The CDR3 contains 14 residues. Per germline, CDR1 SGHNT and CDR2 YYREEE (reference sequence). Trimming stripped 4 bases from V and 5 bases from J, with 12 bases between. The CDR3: CASSDVVGTGELFF. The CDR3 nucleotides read TGTGCCAGCAGCGACGTAGTTGGGACCGGGGAGCTGTTTTTT.

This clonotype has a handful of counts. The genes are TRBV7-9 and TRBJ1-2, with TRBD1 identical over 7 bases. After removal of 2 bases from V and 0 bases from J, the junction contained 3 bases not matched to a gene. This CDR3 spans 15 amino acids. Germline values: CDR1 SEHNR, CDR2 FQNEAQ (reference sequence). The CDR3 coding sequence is TGTGCCAGCAGCTTAAAACAGGGGACTAACTATGGCTACACCTTC. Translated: CASSLKQGTNYGYTF.

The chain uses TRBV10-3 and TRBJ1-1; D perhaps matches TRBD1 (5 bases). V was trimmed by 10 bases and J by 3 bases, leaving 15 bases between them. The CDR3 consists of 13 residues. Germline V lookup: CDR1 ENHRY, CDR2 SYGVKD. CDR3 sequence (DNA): TGTGCCACCAGCCACACAGGACACACTGAAGCTTTCTTT. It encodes CATSHTGHTEAFF.

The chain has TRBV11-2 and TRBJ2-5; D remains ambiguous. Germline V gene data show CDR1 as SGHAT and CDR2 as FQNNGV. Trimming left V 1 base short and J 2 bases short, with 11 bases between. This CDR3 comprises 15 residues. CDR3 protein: CASSLGPLPQETQYF. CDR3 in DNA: TGTGCCAGCAGCTTAGGTCCCTTGCCGCAAGAGACCCAGTACTTC.

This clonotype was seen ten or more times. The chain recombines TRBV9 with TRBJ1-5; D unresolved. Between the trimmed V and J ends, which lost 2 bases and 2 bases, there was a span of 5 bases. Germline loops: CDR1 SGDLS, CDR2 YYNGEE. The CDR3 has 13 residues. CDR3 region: CASSVDGNQPQHF. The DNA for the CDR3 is TGTGCCAGCAGCGTGGACGGCAATCAGCCCCAGCATTTT.

Here the CDR3 reads CASSERGGFNEQYF. The DNA for the CDR3 is TGTGCCAGCAGCGAAAGGGGGGGCTTTAACGAGCAGTACTTC. The rearrangement links TRBV7-3 to TRBJ2-7; D is possibly TRBD2 (7 bases). CDR1 SGHTA and CDR2 FQGTGA come from the germline V gene. The CDR3 sequence is 14 residues long. Trimming pared 5 bases from V and 5 bases from J, leaving 16 bases between. Combining the CDR3 with reference TRBV7-3 and TRBJ2-7 gives the whole variable domain GAGVSQTPSNKVTEKGKYVELRCDPISGHTALYWYRQSLGQGPEFLIYFQGTGAADDSGLPNDRFFAVRPEGSVSTLKIQRTERGDSAVYLCASSERGGFNEQYFGPGTRLTVT.

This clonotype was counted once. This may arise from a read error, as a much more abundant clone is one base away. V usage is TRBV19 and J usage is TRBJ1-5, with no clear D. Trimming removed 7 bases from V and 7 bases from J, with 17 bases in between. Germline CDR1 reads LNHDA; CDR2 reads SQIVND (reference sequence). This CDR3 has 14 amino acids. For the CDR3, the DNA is TGTGCCAGTACCGTGACACCTACAACCCAGCCCCAGCATTTT. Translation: CASTVTPTTQPQHF.

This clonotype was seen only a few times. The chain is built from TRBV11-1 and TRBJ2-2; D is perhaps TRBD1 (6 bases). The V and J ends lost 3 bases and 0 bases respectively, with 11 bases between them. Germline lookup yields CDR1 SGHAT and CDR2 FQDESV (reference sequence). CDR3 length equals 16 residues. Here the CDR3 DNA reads TGTGCCAGCAGCTTGAAAGGACAGACGAACACCGGGGAGCTGTTTTTT. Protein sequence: CASSLKGQTNTGELFF.

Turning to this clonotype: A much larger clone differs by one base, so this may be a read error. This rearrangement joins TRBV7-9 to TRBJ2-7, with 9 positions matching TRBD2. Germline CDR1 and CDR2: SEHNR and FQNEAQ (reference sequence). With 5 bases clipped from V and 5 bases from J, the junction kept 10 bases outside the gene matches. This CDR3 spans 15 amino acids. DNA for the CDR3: TGTGCCAGCAGCCTTAGCGGGAGTTCGTCCCACGAGCAGTACTTC. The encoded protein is CASSLSGSSSHEQYF.

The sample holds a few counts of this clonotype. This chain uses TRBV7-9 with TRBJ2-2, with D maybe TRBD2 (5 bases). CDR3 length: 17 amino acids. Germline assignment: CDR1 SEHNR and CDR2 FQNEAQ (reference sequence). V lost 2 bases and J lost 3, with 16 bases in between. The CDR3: CASSLNSGLRDTGELFF. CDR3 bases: TGTGCCAGCAGCTTAAACTCCGGGCTGAGGGACACCGGGGAGCTGTTTTTT. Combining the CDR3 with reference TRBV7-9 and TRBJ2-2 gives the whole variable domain DTGVSQNPRHKITKRGQNVTFRCDPISEHNRLYWYRQTLGQGPEFLTYFQNEAQLEKSRLLSDRFSAERPKGSFSTLEIQRTEQGDSAMYLCASSLNSGLRDTGELFFGEGSRLTVL.

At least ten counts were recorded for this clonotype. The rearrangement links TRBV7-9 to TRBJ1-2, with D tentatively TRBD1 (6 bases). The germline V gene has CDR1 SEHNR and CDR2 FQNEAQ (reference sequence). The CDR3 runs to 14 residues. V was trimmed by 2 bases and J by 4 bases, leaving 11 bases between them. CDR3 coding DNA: TGTGCCAGCAGCTTAACAGACAGGACCTATGGCTACACCTTC. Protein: CASSLTDRTYGYTF.

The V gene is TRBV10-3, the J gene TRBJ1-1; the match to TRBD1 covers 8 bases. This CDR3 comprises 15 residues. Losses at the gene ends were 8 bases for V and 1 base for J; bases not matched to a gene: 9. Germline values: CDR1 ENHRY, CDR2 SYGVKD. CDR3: CAIGDRDRWNTEAFF. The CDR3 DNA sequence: TGTGCCATCGGGGACCGGGACAGGTGGAACACTGAAGCTTTCTTT.

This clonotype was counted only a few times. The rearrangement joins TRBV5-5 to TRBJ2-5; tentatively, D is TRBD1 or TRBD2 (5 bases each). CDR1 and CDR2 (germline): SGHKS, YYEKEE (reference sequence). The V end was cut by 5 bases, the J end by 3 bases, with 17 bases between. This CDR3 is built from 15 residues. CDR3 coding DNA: TGTGCCAGCAGTACTAGACAAACAGGAAAAGAGACCCAGTACTTC. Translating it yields CASSTRQTGKETQYF.

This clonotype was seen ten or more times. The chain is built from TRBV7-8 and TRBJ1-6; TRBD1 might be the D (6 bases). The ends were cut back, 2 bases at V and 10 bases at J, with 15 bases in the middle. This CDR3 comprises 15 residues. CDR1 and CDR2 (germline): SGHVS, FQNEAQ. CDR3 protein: CASSLRTQGLSPLHF. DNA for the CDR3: TGTGCCAGCAGCTTAAGAACACAGGGCTTGTCACCCCTCCACTTT.

The CDR3 here is CSVENRGGETQYF. In DNA, the CDR3 is TGCAGCGTTGAGAACAGGGGGGGCGAGACCCAGTACTTC. This chain links TRBV29-1 with TRBJ2-5, with D maybe TRBD1 (8 bases). Germline V gene lookup returns CDR1 SQVTM and CDR2 ANQGSEA. The CDR3 extends over 13 amino acids. The V and J ends lost 3 bases and 5 bases respectively, with 13 bases between them.